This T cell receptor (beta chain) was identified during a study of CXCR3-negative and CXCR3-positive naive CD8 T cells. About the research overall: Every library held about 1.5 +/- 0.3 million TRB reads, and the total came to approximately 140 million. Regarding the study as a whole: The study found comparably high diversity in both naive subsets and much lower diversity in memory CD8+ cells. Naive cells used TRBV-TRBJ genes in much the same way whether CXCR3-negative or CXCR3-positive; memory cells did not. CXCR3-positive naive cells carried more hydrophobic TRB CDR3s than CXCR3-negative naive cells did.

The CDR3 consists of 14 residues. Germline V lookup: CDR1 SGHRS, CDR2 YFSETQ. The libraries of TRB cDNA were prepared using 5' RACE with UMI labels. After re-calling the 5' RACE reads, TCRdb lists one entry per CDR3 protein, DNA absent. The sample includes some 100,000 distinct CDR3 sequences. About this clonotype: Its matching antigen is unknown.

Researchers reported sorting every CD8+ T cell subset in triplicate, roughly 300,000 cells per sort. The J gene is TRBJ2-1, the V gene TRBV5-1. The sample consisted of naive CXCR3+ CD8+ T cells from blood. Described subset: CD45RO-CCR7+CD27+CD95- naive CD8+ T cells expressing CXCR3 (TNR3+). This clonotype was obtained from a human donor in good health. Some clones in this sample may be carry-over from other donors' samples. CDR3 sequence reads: CASSLGLLSYEQFF.